These 15 T cell receptor beta chains were all obtained from the same sample, sequenced in a study of molecular identifiers for immune sequencing clone quantification. TCRdb ran MiXCR on the PCR reads and lists one entry per CDR3 protein. This table holds tens of thousands of distinct CDR3 sequences, 15% to 20% found once. Sequenced input: naive CD8+ T cells from blood, with Jurkat cell RNA spiked in. Specified subset: FACS-sorted CD8+CD4-CCR7+CD45RA+ naive T cells. Receptors originate from a human donor in good health. Some libraries in this study had Jurkat cell RNA spiked in.

Notes on this clonotype: A read error may be the cause here, since a much bigger clone is one base away. The CDR3 region is CASYGQLSNEQFF. CDR3 sequence (DNA): TGTGCCAGCTACGGACAGCTTAGCAATGAGCAGTTCTTC. V usage is TRBV2 and J usage is TRBJ2-1; D is perhaps TRBD1 (6 bases). The CDR3 loop spans 13 amino acids. V lost 8 bases to trimming and J lost 6 bases, with 14 bases between them. The germline V gene encodes CDR1 SNHLY and CDR2 FYNNEI.

As for this clonotype: Possible read error: a much larger clone is one base away. This CDR3 reads CASGTQGGGGTEAFF. In DNA, the CDR3 is TGTGCCAGCGGGACTCAGGGGGGGGGGGGGACTGAAGCTTTCTTT. The chain is built from TRBV27 and TRBJ1-1, with 7 positions matching TRBD1. The CDR3 spans 15 residues. Trimming cost V 8 bases and J 5 bases; bases outside gene matches: 14. Germline V lookup: CDR1 MNHEY, CDR2 SMNVEV (reference sequence).

This clonotype was seen ten or more times. The chain couples TRBV10-3 to TRBJ1-1; weak D call: TRBD1 (5 bases). This CDR3 contains 11 residues. With 8 bases removed from V and 5 bases from J, the gap between germline ends came to 9 bases. Germline CDR1 is ENHRY and CDR2 is SYGVKD. The CDR3 DNA reads TGTGCCATCCTGAAGGGGACTGAAGCTTTCTTT. Encoded protein: CAILKGTEAFF.

At least ten counts were recorded for this clonotype. The CDR3 sequence: CAWSALTGIAYEQYF. The CDR3 bases are TGTGCCTGGAGTGCCCTGACAGGGATCGCCTACGAGCAGTACTTC. The V gene is TRBV30, the J gene TRBJ2-7, with 7 bases matching TRBD1. CDR3 length: 15 amino acids. CDR1 and CDR2 (germline): GTSNPN, SVGIG (reference sequence). J was trimmed by 2 bases and V by 1 base; bases with no gene match: 8.

In regard to this clonotype: Just one base apart from a much larger clone, this may be a read error. The chain links TRBV27 to TRBJ2-2, with D perhaps matching TRBD2 (5 bases). The CDR3 contains 14 residues. Germline CDR1 and CDR2: MNHEY and SMNVEV (reference sequence). CDR3 region: CAGSLSGFAGELFF. In DNA form, the CDR3 reads TGTGCCGGCAGTTTATCGGGGTTCGCCGGGGAGCTGTTTTTT.

At least ten counts were recorded for this clonotype. The rearrangement joins TRBV28 to TRBJ2-7, with D hard to call. The germline V gene has CDR1 MDHEN and CDR2 SYDVKM. This CDR3 has 13 residues. Trimming shortened V by 6 bases and J by 4 bases, and 13 bases separated the two germline ends. The CDR3 spells CASSSRTNYEQYF. CDR3 DNA: TGTGCCAGCAGCTCGAGGACGAATTACGAGCAGTACTTC.

This clonotype was seen repeatedly, ten times or more. The chain joins TRBV6-6 to TRBJ1-3; 8 positions match TRBD1. CDR3 length: 17 residues. V lost 6 bases, J lost 0 bases, and 10 bases stayed unmatched. Looked up from germline, CDR1 is MNHNY and CDR2 is SVGAGI (reference sequence). CDR3 region: CASSLGAGTGSGNTIYF. The CDR3 region has the DNA TGTGCCAGCAGCCTCGGCGCGGGGACAGGCTCTGGAAACACCATATATTTT.

At least ten counts were recorded for this clonotype. The chain is built from TRBV10-3 and TRBJ2-4, with D unclear. The CDR3 has 14 residues. CDR1 ENHRY and CDR2 SYGVKD come from the germline V gene. V was trimmed by 3 bases and J by 0 bases, leaving 6 bases between them. The CDR3 DNA reads TGTGCCATCAGTGAAGATATAGCCAAAAACATTCAGTACTTC. It translates to CAISEDIAKNIQYF.

This clonotype occurred a few times. Being one base from a much bigger clone, this may be a read error. The chain carries TRBV20-1 and TRBJ2-7; 7 nucleotides agree with TRBD1. After removal of 0 bases from V and 0 bases from J, the junction contained 5 bases not matched to a gene. The CDR3 is 15 amino acids. CDR1 and CDR2 (germline): DFQATT, SNEGSKA (reference sequence). The CDR3 sequence is CSARDRGLTSYEQYF. The CDR3, as DNA: TGCAGTGCTAGAGATAGGGGGCTGACCTCCTACGAGCAGTACTTC.

This clonotype has ten or more counts. The DNA for the CDR3 is TGTGCCAGCAGCACCGGGACTAGCAGCACAGATACGCAGTATTTT. Protein product: CASSTGTSSTDTQYF. The genes are TRBV11-2 and TRBJ2-3; TRBD2 matches at 9 bases. Germline lookup yields CDR1 SGHAT and CDR2 FQNNGV. The CDR3 covers 15 residues. The J segment lost 0 bases and the V segment lost 5 bases, leaving 3 bases of the junction unmatched.

This clonotype was counted ten times or more. The V and J genes are TRBV19 and TRBJ2-3; D gene uncertain. The CDR3 contains 13 residues. V lost 10 bases and J lost 4, with 15 bases in between. From germline, CDR1 is LNHDA and CDR2 SQIVND (reference sequence). For the CDR3, the DNA is TGTGCCACCGGACCCTCGTCCCCAGATACGCAGTATTTT. Its translation: CATGPSSPDTQYF.

This clonotype was seen many times. This chain links TRBV12-3 or TRBV12-4 with TRBJ1-5; 7 nucleotides match TRBD1. The CDR3 has 16 amino acids. V shed 3 bases and J 7 bases; nucleotides not matched to a gene: 12. The CDR3 is CASSFSGGGGGQPQHF. In nucleotides, the CDR3 is TGTGCCAGCAGTTTCAGCGGGGGGGGAGGGGGCCAGCCCCAGCATTTT.

This clonotype was picked up many times. The gene calls are TRBV6-2 or TRBV6-3 and TRBJ2-2; D is possibly TRBD1 or TRBD2 (5 bases each). Germline CDR1 and CDR2: MNHEY and SVGEGT. The germline V and J ends were trimmed by 7 bases and 3 bases, with 15 bases remaining between them. This CDR3 contains 15 residues. The DNA of the CDR3 is TGTGCCAGCACCCCTTTTCGGGGCTACACCGGGGAGCTGTTTTTT. This sequence encodes CASTPFRGYTGELFF.

V is TRBV5-4 and J is TRBJ2-7, with 11 bases lining up with TRBD1. Germline CDR1 is SGHNT and CDR2 is YYREEE (reference sequence). V shed 4 bases, J shed 7 bases, and the junction held 19 bases outside the gene matches. The CDR3 contains 18 residues. DNA of the CDR3: TGTGCCAGCAGCGCCCCGGGACAGGGGGTAGGCCAGATGGGGGAGCAGTACTTC. Translated, it gives CASSAPGQGVGQMGEQYF.

About this clonotype itself: Possible read error: a much larger clone is one base away. Here the CDR3 reads CAGSLSNPEAFF. The CDR3 DNA follows: TGTGCCGGCAGCTTATCGAACCCTGAAGCTTTCTTT. V and J are TRBV7-2 and TRBJ1-1, with no clear D. The CDR3 is 12 amino acids. Germline CDR1 and CDR2: SGHTA and FQGNSA.